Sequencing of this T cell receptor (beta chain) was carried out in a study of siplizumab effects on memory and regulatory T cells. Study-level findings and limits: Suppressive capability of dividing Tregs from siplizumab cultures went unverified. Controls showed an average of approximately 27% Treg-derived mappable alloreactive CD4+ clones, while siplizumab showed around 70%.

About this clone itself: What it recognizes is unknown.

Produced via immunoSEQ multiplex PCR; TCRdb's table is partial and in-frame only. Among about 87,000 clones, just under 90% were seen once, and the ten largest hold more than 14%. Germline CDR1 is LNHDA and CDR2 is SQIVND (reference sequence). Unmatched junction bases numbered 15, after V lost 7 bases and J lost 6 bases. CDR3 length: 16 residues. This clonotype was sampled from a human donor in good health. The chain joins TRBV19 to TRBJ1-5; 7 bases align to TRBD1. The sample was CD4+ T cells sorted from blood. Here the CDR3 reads CASNNMRGQGGQPQHF. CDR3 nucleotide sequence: TGTGCCAGTAACAATATGCGGGGGCAGGGGGGTCAGCCCCAGCATTTT.